The 15 T cell receptor beta chains below were found in one sample sequenced in a study of T cell changes during pregnancy in multiple sclerosis. Profiling relied on immunoSEQ multiplex PCR, and the TCRdb table lists in-frame clones only, not all of them. This repertoire shows 30,000 to 45,000 clones, 92% found once; its top ten account for 26%. This specimen consisted of CD8+ T cells from peripheral blood mononuclear cells, obtained before pregnancy. These receptors all stem from a female donor with multiple sclerosis, enrolled in a pregnancy study.

This clone was recorded once. The V gene is TRBV9, the J gene TRBJ2-1, with D possibly TRBD2 on 5 matching bases. V dropped 2 bases and J dropped 9 bases, with 15 bases sitting between them. The CDR3 totals 14 residues. Germline CDR1 is SGDLS and CDR2 is YYNGEE. CDR3 nucleotides: TGTGCCAGCAGCGTCGGAGCGGTTGTTCCTGAGCAGTTCTTC. Translation gives CASSVGAVVPEQFF.

The genes are TRBV7-2 and TRBJ2-7, with D possibly being TRBD2 (6 bases). Trimming pared 7 bases from V and 5 bases from J, leaving 12 bases between. Germline V gene sequence: CDR1 SGHTA, CDR2 FQGNSA. This CDR3 region has 12 residues. The CDR3 spells CASTGEENEQYF. DNA for the CDR3: TGTGCCAGCACCGGGGAGGAGAACGAGCAGTACTTC.

The J gene is TRBJ2-3, the V gene TRBV5-4, with D tentatively TRBD2 (5 bases). This CDR3 is built from 14 residues. The V gene's germline CDR1 is SGHNT and CDR2 YYREEE (reference sequence). The V and J ends lost 0 bases and 2 bases respectively, with 7 bases between them. Written as DNA, the CDR3 is TGTGCCAGCAGCTTGGCGGGGTACACAGATACGCAGTATTTT. Its protein is CASSLAGYTDTQYF.

The chain links TRBV9 to TRBJ2-5; 12 positions agree with TRBD2. The CDR3 length is 18 residues. Germline V gives CDR1 SGDLS, CDR2 YYNGEE. Trimming removed 0 bases from V and 1 base from J; junction bases left unmatched: 7. The CDR3 spells CASSVDGGLAGFQETQYF. DNA for the CDR3: TGTGCCAGCAGCGTAGATGGAGGACTAGCGGGGTTCCAAGAGACCCAGTACTTC.

V gene TRBV30 combines with J gene TRBJ2-2; D might be TRBD1 (6 bases). The CDR3 has 17 residues. CDR1 and CDR2 from the germline V gene are GTSNPN and SVGIG (reference sequence). V dropped 0 bases and J dropped 3 bases, with 17 bases sitting between them. CDR3 residues: CAWSVLSAGEYTGELFF. As DNA, the CDR3 is TGTGCCTGGAGTGTACTCTCGGCAGGGGAATACACCGGGGAGCTGTTTTTT. Full variable domain (outside the CDR3, taken from reference TRBV30 and TRBJ2-2): SQTIHQWPATLVQPVGSPLSLECTVEGTSNPNLYWYRQAAGRGLQLLFYSVGIGQISSEVPQNLSASRPQDRQFILSSKKLLLSDSGFYLCAWSVLSAGEYTGELFFGEGSRLTVL.

This clone was counted a few times. The chain employs TRBV7-9 and TRBJ2-4; D gene uncertain. The CDR3 is made up of 16 amino acids. Germline-derived CDR1 and CDR2 are SEHNR and FQNEAQ (reference sequence). V shed 1 base and J shed 0 bases, with 10 bases lying between them. CDR3 protein: CASSLELDLAKNIQYF. CDR3 coding DNA: TGTGCCAGCAGCTTAGAGCTAGACCTAGCCAAAAACATTCAGTACTTC.

This chain joins TRBV7-8 and TRBJ2-7; D not certain. The CDR3 consists of 13 residues. Trimming cost V 1 base and J 6 bases, with 10 bases left between them. CDR1 and CDR2 from the germline V gene are SGHVS and FQNEAQ. DNA for the CDR3: TGTGCCAGCAGCTTAGAACTCCCCCTCGAGCAGTACTTC. Amino acid sequence: CASSLELPLEQYF.

This rearrangement joins TRBV19 to TRBJ1-5; D possibly corresponds to TRBD1 (5 bases). Trimming left V 4 bases short and J 1 base short, with 11 bases between. Germline V gene lookup returns CDR1 LNHDA and CDR2 SQIVND (reference sequence). The CDR3 runs to 15 residues. CDR3 amino acids: CASSTGDLSNQPQHF. In nucleotides, the CDR3 is TGTGCCAGTAGTACGGGGGACCTCAGCAATCAGCCCCAGCATTTT.

This chain joins TRBV28 and TRBJ2-1, with D possibly being TRBD2 (6 bases). Between the trimmed V and J ends, which lost 6 bases and 6 bases, there was a span of 18 bases. Germline-derived CDR1 and CDR2 are MDHEN and SYDVKM. There are 15 residues in the CDR3. CDR3 sequence reads: CASRAIRDSPNEQFF. The DNA of the CDR3 is TGTGCCAGCAGGGCGATCCGGGACTCCCCCAATGAGCAGTTCTTC.

This chain links TRBV5-6 with TRBJ2-1; 10 bases are a match to TRBD2. There are 16 residues in the CDR3. Germline-derived CDR1 and CDR2 are SGHDT and YYEEEE. The junction had 9 bases not matched to a gene; V was cut back by 3 bases and J by 6 bases. The CDR3 nucleotides are TGTGCCAGCAGCTCCCACGCGAGCGGGAGGGGCAATGAGCAGTTCTTC. Amino acid sequence: CASSSHASGRGNEQFF. The full variable domain, in which reference TRBV5-6 and TRBJ2-1 provide the parts outside the CDR3, is DAGVTQSPTHLIKTRGQQVTLRCSPKSGHDTVSWYQQALGQGPQFIFQYYEEEERQRGNFPDRFSGHQFPNYSSELNVNALLLGDSALYLCASSSHASGRGNEQFFGPGTRLTVL.

A single count supports this clone. The chain uses TRBV7-8 and TRBJ1-5; D gene ambiguous. The CDR3 runs to 13 residues. Germline V gene sequence: CDR1 SGHVS, CDR2 FQNEAQ. V shed 5 bases and J shed 4 bases, with 9 bases lying between them. The CDR3 DNA reads TGTGCCAGCAGCCGAGCCATTAATCAGCCCCAGCATTTT. It encodes CASSRAINQPQHF.

This chain uses TRBV28 with TRBJ2-5; tentative D call: TRBD2 (6 bases). V lost 6 bases and J lost 2, with 10 bases in between. CDR3 length equals 13 residues. Germline V gives CDR1 MDHEN, CDR2 SYDVKM. CDR3 nucleotides: TGTGCCAGCAGCTGGGACTGGCAAGAGACCCAGTACTTC. It is translated as CASSWDWQETQYF. The full variable domain, completed using reference TRBV28 and TRBJ2-5, is DVKVTQSSRYLVKRTGEKVFLECVQDMDHENMFWYRQDPGLGLRLIYFSYDVKMKEKGDIPEGYSVSREKKERFSLILESASTNQTSMYLCASSWDWQETQYFGPGTRLLVL.

V is TRBV27 and J is TRBJ2-7; 11 bases agree with TRBD1. V was clipped by 6 bases and J by 4 bases; unmatched bases: 5. Germline lookup yields CDR1 MNHEY and CDR2 SMNVEV (reference sequence). CDR3 size: 14 residues. The CDR3 DNA reads as TGTGCCAGCAGCACGGGACAGGGGGAGTACGAGCAGTACTTC. Protein: CASSTGQGEYEQYF.

The chain uses TRBV6-1 and TRBJ1-1; a weak D match, TRBD1 (5 bases). V lost 5 bases to trimming and J lost 4 bases, with 17 bases between them. Germline CDR1 is MNHNS and CDR2 is SASEGT. This CDR3 comprises 15 residues. Written as DNA, the CDR3 is TGTGCCAGCAGTCTTAATCCAGGGATGACCACTGAAGCTTTCTTT. Translation gives CASSLNPGMTTEAFF.

This chain uses TRBV7-3 with TRBJ1-1; a weak D match, TRBD1 (5 bases). Trimming removed 5 bases from V and 7 bases from J, with 17 bases in between. CDR3 size: 14 residues. Germline V gene data show CDR1 as SGHTA and CDR2 as FQGTGA. The CDR3 protein is CASSPTDNPLEAFF. The CDR3 DNA reads as TGTGCCAGCAGCCCGACAGATAACCCACTTGAAGCTTTCTTT.